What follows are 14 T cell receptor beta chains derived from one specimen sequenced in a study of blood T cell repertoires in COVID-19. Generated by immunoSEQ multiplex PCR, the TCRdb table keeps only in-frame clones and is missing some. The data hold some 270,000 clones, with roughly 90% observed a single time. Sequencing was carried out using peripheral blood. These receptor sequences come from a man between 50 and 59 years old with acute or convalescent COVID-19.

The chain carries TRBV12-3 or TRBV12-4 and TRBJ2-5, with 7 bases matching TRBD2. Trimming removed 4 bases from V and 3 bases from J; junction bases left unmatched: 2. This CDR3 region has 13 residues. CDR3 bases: TGTGCCAGCAGTTCGAGCGGGAAAGAGACCCAGTACTTC. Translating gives CASSSSGKETQYF.

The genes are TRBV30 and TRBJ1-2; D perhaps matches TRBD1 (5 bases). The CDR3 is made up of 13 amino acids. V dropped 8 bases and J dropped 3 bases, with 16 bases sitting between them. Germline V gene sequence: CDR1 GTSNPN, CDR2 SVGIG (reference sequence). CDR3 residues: CARGWGVDYGYTF. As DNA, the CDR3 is TGTGCCCGAGGGTGGGGGGTTGACTATGGCTACACCTTC.

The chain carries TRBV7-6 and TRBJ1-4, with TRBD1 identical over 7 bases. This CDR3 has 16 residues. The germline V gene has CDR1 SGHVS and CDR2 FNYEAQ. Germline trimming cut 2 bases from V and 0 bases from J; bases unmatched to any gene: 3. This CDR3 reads CASSLSGGATNEKLFF. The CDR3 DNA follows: TGTGCCAGCAGCTTATCAGGGGGAGCAACTAATGAAAAACTGTTTTTT.

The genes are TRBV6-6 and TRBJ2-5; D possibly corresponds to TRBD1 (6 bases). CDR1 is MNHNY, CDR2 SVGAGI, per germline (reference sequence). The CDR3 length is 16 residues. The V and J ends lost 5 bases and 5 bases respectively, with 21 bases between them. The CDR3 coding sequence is TGTGCCAGCAGTAATCTCCGGACGCAGGGGTGGGAGACCCAGTACTTC. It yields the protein CASSNLRTQGWETQYF.

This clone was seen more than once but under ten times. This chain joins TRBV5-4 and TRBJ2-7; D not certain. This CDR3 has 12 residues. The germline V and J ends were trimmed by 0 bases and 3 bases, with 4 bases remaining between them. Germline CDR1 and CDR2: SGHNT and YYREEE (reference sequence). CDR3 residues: CASSLGGYEQYF. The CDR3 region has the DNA TGTGCCAGCAGCTTGGGCGGCTACGAGCAGTACTTC.

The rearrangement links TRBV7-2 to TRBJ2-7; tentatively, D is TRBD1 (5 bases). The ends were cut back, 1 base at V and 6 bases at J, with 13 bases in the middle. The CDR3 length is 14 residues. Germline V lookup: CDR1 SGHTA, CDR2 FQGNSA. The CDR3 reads CASSLDRRVGEQYF. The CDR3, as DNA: TGTGCCAGCAGCTTAGACCGCAGGGTGGGCGAGCAGTACTTC.

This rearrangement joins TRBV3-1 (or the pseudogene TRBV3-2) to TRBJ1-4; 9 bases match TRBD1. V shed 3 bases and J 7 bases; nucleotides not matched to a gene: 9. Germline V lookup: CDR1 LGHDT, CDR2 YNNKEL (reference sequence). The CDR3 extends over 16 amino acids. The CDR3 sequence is CASSQGPGQGLEKLFF. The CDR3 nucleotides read TGTGCCAGCAGCCAGGGCCCGGGACAGGGCCTTGAAAAACTGTTTTTT.

The CDR3 nucleotides are TGTGCCAGCAGCTCACCTTGGCAGGGAAACTATGGCTACACCTTC. This gives the protein CASSSPWQGNYGYTF. The rearrangement links TRBV11-2 to TRBJ1-2, with D possibly being TRBD1 (5 bases). The CDR3 is 15 amino acids. Trimming cost V 4 bases and J 2 bases, with 14 bases left between them. The germline V gene encodes CDR1 SGHAT and CDR2 FQNNGV.

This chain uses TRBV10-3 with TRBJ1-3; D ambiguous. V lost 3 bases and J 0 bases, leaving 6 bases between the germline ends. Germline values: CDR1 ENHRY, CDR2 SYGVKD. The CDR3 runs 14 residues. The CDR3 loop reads CAISEGSSGNTIYF. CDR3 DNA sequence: TGTGCCATCAGTGAAGGGAGCTCTGGAAACACCATATATTTT.

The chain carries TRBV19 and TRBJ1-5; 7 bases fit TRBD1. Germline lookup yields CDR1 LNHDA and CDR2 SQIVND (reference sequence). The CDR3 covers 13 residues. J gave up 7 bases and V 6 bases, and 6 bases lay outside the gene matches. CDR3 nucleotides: TGTGCCAGTAGCCAGACAGGGTTGCAGCCCCAGCATTTT. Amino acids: CASSQTGLQPQHF. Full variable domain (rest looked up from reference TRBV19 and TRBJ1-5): DGGITQSPKYLFRKEGQNVTLSCEQNLNHDAMYWYRQDPGQGLRLIYYSQIVNDFQKGDIAEGYSVSREKKESFPLTVTSAQKNPTAFYLCASSQTGLQPQHFGDGTRLSIL.

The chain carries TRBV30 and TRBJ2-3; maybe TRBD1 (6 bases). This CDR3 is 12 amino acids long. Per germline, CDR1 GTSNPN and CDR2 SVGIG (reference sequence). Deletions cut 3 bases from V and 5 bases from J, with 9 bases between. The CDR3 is CAWSDRRDTQYF. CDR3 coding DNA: TGTGCCTGGAGCGACAGGAGAGATACGCAGTATTTT. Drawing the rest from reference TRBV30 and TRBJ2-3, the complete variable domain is SQTIHQWPATLVQPVGSPLSLECTVEGTSNPNLYWYRQAAGRGLQLLFYSVGIGQISSEVPQNLSASRPQDRQFILSSKKLLLSDSGFYLCAWSDRRDTQYFGPGTRLTVL.

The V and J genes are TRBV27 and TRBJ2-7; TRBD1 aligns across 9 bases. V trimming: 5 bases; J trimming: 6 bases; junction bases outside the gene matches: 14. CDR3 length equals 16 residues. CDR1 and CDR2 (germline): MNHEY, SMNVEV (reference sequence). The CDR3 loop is CASSPSRGTGLGEQYF. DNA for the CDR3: TGTGCCAGCAGTCCCTCTAGGGGGACAGGGCTTGGCGAGCAGTACTTC.

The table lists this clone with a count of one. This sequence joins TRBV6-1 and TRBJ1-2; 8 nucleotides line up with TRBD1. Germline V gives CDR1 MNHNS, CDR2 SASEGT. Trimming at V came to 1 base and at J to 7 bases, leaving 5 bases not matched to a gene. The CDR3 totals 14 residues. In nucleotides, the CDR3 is TGTGCCAGCAGTGAAGTGACAGGGGTTACTGGCTACACCTTC. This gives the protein CASSEVTGVTGYTF.

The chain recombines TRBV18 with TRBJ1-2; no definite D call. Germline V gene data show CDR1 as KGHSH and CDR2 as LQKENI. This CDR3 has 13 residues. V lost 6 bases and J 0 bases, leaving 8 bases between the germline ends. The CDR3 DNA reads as TGTGCCAGCTCCCCCGAGGCTAACTATGGCTACACCTTC. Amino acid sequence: CASSPEANYGYTF.